This passage covers 27 T cell receptor beta chains from one sample sequenced in a study of T cells in Graves' hyperthyroidism and ophthalmopathy. Amplification of TCR beta CDR3 regions was performed using RNA transcripts as template. Using the HTBI primer set, a first-round RT-PCR was run on the TCR CDR3. TCRdb re-called the multiplex PCR reads through MiXCR, storing one row per CDR3 protein. The repertoire holds some 500,000 distinct CDR3 sequences, with about 16% as singletons. The sequenced sample was blood. These receptors were taken from a woman aged 30 to 39 with Graves' ophthalmopathy.

This clonotype was seen ten or more times. CDR3 loop: CASSRTGRQPQHF. The CDR3 DNA reads as TGTGCCAGCAGTCGGACAGGGAGGCAGCCCCAGCATTTT. The rearrangement joins TRBV12-3 or TRBV12-4 to TRBJ1-5, with 8 bases matching TRBD1. The J segment lost 7 bases and the V segment lost 5 bases, leaving 4 bases of the junction unmatched. This CDR3 has 13 amino acids.

This clonotype was counted ten times or more. This chain links TRBV4-3 with TRBJ2-7; D unclear. Germline-derived CDR1 and CDR2 are LGHNA and YSLEER. The length of the CDR3 is 13 residues. The ends were cut back, 0 bases at V and 6 bases at J, with 9 bases in the middle. For the CDR3, the DNA is TGCGCCAGCAGCCAAGAGGTCCGATTCGAGCAGTACTTC. Translating gives CASSQEVRFEQYF.

This clonotype has at least ten counts. The genes are TRBV20-1 and TRBJ2-7; 8 nucleotides align to TRBD2. V lost 5 bases, J lost 2 bases, and 11 bases stayed unmatched. This CDR3 has 15 residues. CDR1 and CDR2 (germline): DFQATT, SNEGSKA (reference sequence). The CDR3 is CSASDESGSPYEQYF. CDR3 DNA sequence: TGCAGTGCTTCCGACGAAAGCGGGAGCCCCTACGAGCAGTACTTC.

This clonotype was found a few times. The J gene is TRBJ2-7, the V gene TRBV28; 8 bases agree with TRBD1. V gave up 11 bases and J gave up 5 bases; unmatched junction bases: 14. CDR3 size: 14 residues. The germline gives CDR1 MDHEN, CDR2 SYDVKM. CDR3 region: CACYRTGSLDEQYF. CDR3 bases: TGTGCCTGCTATCGGACAGGGAGTCTGGACGAGCAGTACTTC. The whole variable domain, remainder taken from reference TRBV28 and TRBJ2-7, is DVKVTQSSRYLVKRTGEKVFLECVQDMDHENMFWYRQDPGLGLRLIYFSYDVKMKEKGDIPEGYSVSREKKERFSLILESASTNQTSMYLCACYRTGSLDEQYFGPGTRLTVT.

The table lists this clonotype with many counts. This chain links TRBV2 with TRBJ2-6; D perhaps matches TRBD1 (5 bases). Germline V gives CDR1 SNHLY, CDR2 FYNNEI. V was pared by 3 bases and J by 0 bases, with 12 bases between. The CDR3 sequence is 17 residues long. The CDR3 loop is CASSDILGPSGANVLTF. The CDR3 region has the DNA TGTGCCAGCAGTGATATCCTGGGGCCCTCTGGGGCCAACGTCCTGACTTTC. Full variable domain (missing parts from reference TRBV2 and TRBJ2-6): EPEVTQTPSHQVTQMGQEVILRCVPISNHLYFYWYRQILGQKVEFLVSFYNNEISEKSEIFDDQFSVERPDGSNFTLKIRSTKLEDSAMYFCASSDILGPSGANVLTFGAGSRLTVL.

The CDR3 here is CSARDPWDRLRTGELFF. The CDR3 DNA reads as TGCAGTGCTAGAGATCCTTGGGACAGGCTTAGGACCGGGGAGCTGTTTTTT. This rearrangement joins TRBV20-1 to TRBJ2-2, with TRBD1 matching 8 bases. The CDR3 sequence is 17 residues long. Germline trimming cut 0 bases from V and 5 bases from J; bases unmatched to any gene: 11. Germline-derived CDR1 and CDR2 are DFQATT and SNEGSKA (reference sequence).

This clonotype was seen at least ten times. This sequence joins TRBV12-3 or TRBV12-4 and TRBJ2-3, with TRBD1 identical over 9 bases. The J segment lost 0 bases and the V segment lost 6 bases, leaving 4 bases of the junction unmatched. This CDR3 comprises 15 residues. Written as DNA, the CDR3 is TGTGCCAGCAGACAGGGGGCAGGGAGCACAGATACGCAGTATTTT. Amino acids: CASRQGAGSTDTQYF.

There are many counts of this clonotype. V and J are TRBV7-8 and TRBJ2-7; tentative D call: TRBD2 (6 bases). CDR1 is SGHVS, CDR2 FQNEAQ, per germline. CDR3 length equals 12 residues. The V and J ends lost 4 bases and 7 bases respectively, with 11 bases between them. The CDR3 loop reads CASSWGLAEQYF. The CDR3 nucleotides read TGTGCCAGCAGCTGGGGACTCGCGGAGCAGTACTTC.

The V gene is TRBV6-2 or TRBV6-3, the J gene TRBJ2-3; the D gene is possibly TRBD2 (5 bases). Per the germline V gene, CDR1 is MNHEY and CDR2 is SVGEGT. The CDR3 is 14 residues long. V was cut by 2 bases and J by 2 bases, with 8 bases left in between. This CDR3 is CASSYRSATDTQYF. DNA of the CDR3: TGTGCCAGCAGTTACCGTAGCGCCACAGATACGCAGTATTTT.

This clonotype was seen repeatedly, ten times or more. The rearrangement uses TRBV5-1 and TRBJ2-2; TRBD1 agrees at 8 bases. This CDR3 is built from 15 residues. Looked up from germline, CDR1 is SGHRS and CDR2 is YFSETQ. Trimming cost V 0 bases and J 7 bases; bases outside gene matches: 5. For the CDR3, the DNA is TGCGCCAGCAGCTTGGGGACAGGGACCGGCGGGGAGCTGTTTTTT. It codes for CASSLGTGTGGELFF. Combining the CDR3 with reference TRBV5-1 and TRBJ2-2 gives the whole variable domain KAGVTQTPRYLIKTRGQQVTLSCSPISGHRSVSWYQQTPGQGLQFLFEYFSETQRNKGNFPGRFSGRQFSNSRSEMNVSTLELGDSALYLCASSLGTGTGGELFFGEGSRLTVL.

The rearrangement joins TRBV27 to TRBJ2-4; D gene uncertain. This CDR3 is 15 amino acids long. The germline gives CDR1 MNHEY, CDR2 SMNVEV (reference sequence). V lost 3 bases and J lost 3, with 12 bases in between. The CDR3 loop reads CASSFIGRSKNIQYF. CDR3 nucleotides: TGTGCCAGCAGTTTCATAGGTCGGAGCAAAAACATTCAGTACTTC.

This clonotype was found many times. The rearrangement uses TRBV6-1 and TRBJ2-7; 7 positions agree with TRBD2. Losses at the gene ends were 7 bases for V and 5 bases for J; bases not matched to a gene: 5. The germline V gene has CDR1 MNHNS and CDR2 SASEGT. The CDR3 runs to 12 residues. The CDR3 coding sequence is TGTGCCAGCACCCTACGGGAGGACGAGCAGTACTTC. Translated, it gives CASTLREDEQYF.

This clonotype was seen many times. The chain joins TRBV11-1 to TRBJ2-2; weak D call: TRBD2 (5 bases). The germline V gene has CDR1 SGHAT and CDR2 FQDESV (reference sequence). The CDR3 length is 14 residues. The germline V and J ends were trimmed by 5 bases and 5 bases, with 12 bases remaining between them. CDR3: CASSEEVETGELFF. The CDR3 DNA reads as TGTGCCAGCAGCGAGGAGGTAGAAACCGGGGAGCTGTTTTTT.

The chain is built from TRBV7-2 and TRBJ1-2; TRBD1 might be the D (6 bases). CDR3 size: 13 residues. V lost 3 bases and J lost 6, with 11 bases in between. Germline CDR1 reads SGHTA; CDR2 reads FQGNSA. CDR3 DNA: TGTGCCAGCAGCTTTCCAGGGGACGATGGCTACACCTTC. This codes for CASSFPGDDGYTF.

This clonotype has at least ten counts. The chain recombines TRBV5-1 with TRBJ2-1; TRBD1 aligns across 7 bases. The CDR3 consists of 13 residues. CDR1 and CDR2 (germline): SGHRS, YFSETQ. V lost 2 bases and J lost 7; bases outside the gene matches: 3. CDR3 residues: CASSLPQGNEQFF. The CDR3 DNA reads as TGCGCCAGCAGCTTACCACAGGGGAATGAGCAGTTCTTC.

This clonotype was observed many times. The gene calls are TRBV20-1 and TRBJ2-3; maybe TRBD1 (6 bases). Per the germline V gene, CDR1 is DFQATT and CDR2 is SNEGSKA (reference sequence). CDR3 length equals 15 residues. Trimming took off 0 bases at V and 2 bases at J, with 12 bases between the two ends. The CDR3 reads CSARDVDRATDTQYF. In DNA form, the CDR3 reads TGCAGTGCTAGAGATGTGGACAGAGCCACAGATACGCAGTATTTT.

This clonotype came up many times. This sequence joins TRBV7-2 and TRBJ1-2; perhaps TRBD1 as D (5 bases). Per the germline V gene, CDR1 is SGHTA and CDR2 is FQGNSA. This CDR3 has 14 residues. V was trimmed by 0 bases and J by 2 bases, leaving 7 bases between them. CDR3 amino acids: CASSLAQGNYGYTF. CDR3 DNA: TGTGCCAGCAGCTTAGCGCAGGGAAACTATGGCTACACCTTC.

There are many counts of this clonotype. This rearrangement joins TRBV11-2 to TRBJ2-2, with D uncertain. The CDR3 covers 14 residues. The germline V gene has CDR1 SGHAT and CDR2 FQNNGV. V was shortened by 5 bases and J by 1 base, with 8 bases between the two germline ends. CDR3: CASSPLRNTGELFF. The CDR3 coding sequence is TGTGCCAGCAGCCCCCTGCGGAACACCGGGGAGCTGTTTTTT.

This clonotype was seen a few times. The rearrangement links TRBV24-1 to TRBJ2-2, with 7 nucleotides matching TRBD1. The CDR3 covers 13 residues. V gave up 10 bases and J gave up 4 bases; unmatched junction bases: 5. Germline assignment: CDR1 KGHDR and CDR2 SFDVKD. The CDR3 loop is CATEGQSTGELFF. For the CDR3, the DNA is TGTGCCACAGAGGGACAGAGCACCGGGGAGCTGTTTTTT.

The chain couples TRBV10-1 to TRBJ2-1; TRBD2 might be the D (5 bases). The CDR3 covers 16 residues. CDR1 and CDR2 from the germline V gene are WNHNN and SYGVQD (reference sequence). V lost 3 bases, J lost 4 bases, and 16 bases lay in between. The CDR3 loop reads CASSDPQLAQYNEQFF. CDR3 bases: TGCGCCAGCAGTGATCCCCAGCTAGCCCAGTACAATGAGCAGTTCTTC.

For this clonotype: Sequence at one end of the junction differs from germline and may be a read error. This chain joins TRBV2 and TRBJ1-2; a weak D match, TRBD1 (6 bases). The V gene's germline CDR1 is SNHLY and CDR2 FYNNEI. CDR3 length: 15 amino acids. The CDR3 protein is CASRVDRRLNCGYTF. The CDR3 bases are TGTGCCAGCAGGGTGGACAGACGACTTAACTGTGGCTACACCTTC.

Comments on this clonotype: This could be a read error, since a much larger clone is one nucleotide away. The gene calls are TRBV20-1 and TRBJ2-3; 7 bases align to TRBD2. With V trimmed by 6 bases and J by 2 bases, 5 bases remained unmatched. Germline values: CDR1 DFQATT, CDR2 SNEGSKA (reference sequence). CDR3 size: 13 residues. The CDR3 nucleotides are TGCAGTGCCCCGAGCGGGGTCACAGATACGCAGTATTTT. Residues: CSAPSGVTDTQYF.

This clonotype showed up many times. This rearrangement joins TRBV28 to TRBJ2-7; 9 nucleotides match TRBD1. Germline V CDR1 and CDR2: MDHEN, SYDVKM. This CDR3 has 15 amino acids. V shed 6 bases and J 2 bases; nucleotides not matched to a gene: 8. CDR3 residues: CASSLGDRVAYEQYF. The DNA of the CDR3 is TGTGCCAGCAGCCTGGGGGACAGGGTGGCCTACGAGCAGTACTTC.

The V and J genes are TRBV9 and TRBJ2-7; D is unclear. The CDR3 covers 14 residues. CDR1 and CDR2 (germline): SGDLS, YYNGEE. With 0 bases removed from V and 0 bases from J, the gap between germline ends came to 7 bases. Written as DNA, the CDR3 is TGTGCCAGCAGCGTAGGTCTGACCTCCTACGAGCAGTACTTC. Its protein is CASSVGLTSYEQYF.

This clonotype was seen ten or more times. V and J are TRBV3-1 and TRBJ1-1, with D uncertain. V dropped 1 base and J dropped 1 base, with 4 bases sitting between them. This CDR3 region has 13 residues. Germline loops: CDR1 LGHDT, CDR2 YNNKEL (reference sequence). CDR3 amino acids: CASSQAENTEAFF. CDR3 coding DNA: TGTGCCAGCAGCCAAGCAGAGAACACTGAAGCTTTCTTT.

The genes are TRBV19 and TRBJ2-3, with D uncertain. This CDR3 has 14 amino acids. Germline lookup yields CDR1 LNHDA and CDR2 SQIVND (reference sequence). Trimming removed 7 bases from V and 4 bases from J, with 15 bases in between. CDR3 in amino acids: CASKKEVSADTQYF. The CDR3 nucleotides read TGTGCCAGTAAAAAAGAGGTCAGCGCAGATACGCAGTATTTT. The whole variable domain, remainder taken from reference TRBV19 and TRBJ2-3, is DGGITQSPKYLFRKEGQNVTLSCEQNLNHDAMYWYRQDPGQGLRLIYYSQIVNDFQKGDIAEGYSVSREKKESFPLTVTSAQKNPTAFYLCASKKEVSADTQYFGPGTRLTVL.

The rearrangement links TRBV30 to TRBJ2-3; D perhaps matches TRBD1 (6 bases). Germline V gene sequence: CDR1 GTSNPN, CDR2 SVGIG (reference sequence). This CDR3 has 15 residues. V was cut by 5 bases and J by 2 bases, with 17 bases left in between. The CDR3 protein is CAWDLRGGFTDTQYF. CDR3 DNA: TGTGCCTGGGACCTTCGAGGGGGATTCACAGATACGCAGTATTTT.